These 29 T cell receptor beta chains share one sample of origin, sequenced in a study of graft-versus-host responses after intestinal transplantation. Libraries were prepared by immunoSEQ multiplex PCR; TCRdb keeps only in-frame clonotypes and omits some of them. The sample has 1,500 to 2,000 clones; around 85% are singletons. Graft material was processed, releasing intraepithelial and lamina propria lymphocytes. This specimen consisted of ileum tissue, obtained 12 days after intestinal transplant. Receptors originate from a human patient who received an intestinal transplant, so some T cells may come from the graft donor.

This clone was detected only a few times. The rearrangement links TRBV2 to TRBJ1-2, with a weak D call TRBD1 (6 bases). With 10 bases removed from V and 4 bases from J, the gap between germline ends came to 13 bases. The CDR3 contains 12 residues. Germline lookup yields CDR1 SNHLY and CDR2 FYNNEI. The CDR3 DNA is TGTGCCACAATAGGGGGGAGCTATGGCTACACCTTC. As protein: CATIGGSYGYTF.

V and J are TRBV10-3 and TRBJ2-6; D is uncertain. V was trimmed by 3 bases and J by 2 bases, leaving 2 bases between them. Germline CDR1 is ENHRY and CDR2 is SYGVKD. CDR3 length: 13 residues. The CDR3 reads CAISDPGANVLTF. DNA of the CDR3: TGTGCCATCAGTGACCCTGGGGCCAACGTCCTGACTTTC.

The chain links TRBV4-1 to TRBJ1-4, with D possibly TRBD1 on 5 matching bases. Germline assignment: CDR1 MGHRA and CDR2 YSYEKL. CDR3 length: 15 residues. The V and J ends lost 1 base and 8 bases respectively, with 14 bases between them. CDR3 nucleotides: TGCGCCAGCAGCCAAGTATCACGGGGGAACGAAAAACTGTTTTTT. It is translated as CASSQVSRGNEKLFF.

The chain carries TRBV5-6 and TRBJ1-1; a weak D match, TRBD1 (6 bases). Trimming pared 4 bases from V and 5 bases from J, leaving 18 bases between. The CDR3 spans 15 residues. Germline CDR1 SGHDT, CDR2 YYEEEE. CDR3 loop: CASSGGTPDPTEAFF. CDR3 bases: TGTGCCAGCAGCGGGGGGACACCAGACCCGACTGAAGCTTTCTTT.

This clone appeared a few times. The rearrangement links TRBV6-6 to TRBJ1-2, with 7 bases matching TRBD1. The length of the CDR3 is 16 residues. J lost 2 bases, V lost 2 bases, and 8 bases had no gene match. Germline V gives CDR1 MNHNY, CDR2 SVGAGI (reference sequence). The DNA of the CDR3 is TGTGCCAGCAGTTACGGGAGACAGGGAGTAAACTATGGCTACACCTTC. Amino acids: CASSYGRQGVNYGYTF.

The chain combines TRBV2 with TRBJ2-1; 8 bases map to TRBD2. V lost 3 bases to trimming and J lost 3 bases; unmatched junction nucleotides: 4. The CDR3 runs 15 residues. CDR1 and CDR2 (germline): SNHLY, FYNNEI. This CDR3 reads CASSDPGTSYNEQFF. The CDR3 DNA reads TGTGCCAGCAGTGACCCCGGGACTAGCTACAATGAGCAGTTCTTC.

The chain uses TRBV4-2 and TRBJ1-1; no definite D call. The V end lost 0 bases, the J end lost 4 bases, and 12 bases lay between the germline ends. CDR3 length equals 15 residues. Germline V gene lookup returns CDR1 LGHNA and CDR2 YNFKEQ. The CDR3 loop reads CASSQDGKGSTEAFF. In DNA form, the CDR3 reads TGTGCCAGCAGCCAAGATGGTAAAGGGTCCACTGAAGCTTTCTTT.

On this clone: Other DNA sequences within the sample encode an identical CDR3. The chain joins TRBV5-1 to TRBJ2-1, with 14 nucleotides matching TRBD2. This CDR3 is built from 15 residues. In germline, CDR1 is SGHRS, CDR2 YFSETQ. Trimming removed 2 bases from V and 7 bases from J; junction bases left unmatched: 2. CDR3 residues: CASSLGLAGGNEQFF. The CDR3 DNA follows: TGCGCCAGCAGCTTAGGACTAGCGGGGGGTAATGAGCAGTTCTTC.

The chain carries TRBV9 and TRBJ1-1; TRBD1 might be the D (5 bases). The V end was cut by 6 bases, the J end by 6 bases, with 18 bases between. The CDR3 is made up of 14 amino acids. The germline CDR1 and CDR2 sequences are SGDLS and YYNGEE. The CDR3 coding sequence is TGTGCCAGCACGAGGGGACCGCAGCACGCTGAAGCTTTCTTT. Its translation: CASTRGPQHAEAFF.

This chain connects TRBV5-6 to TRBJ2-7, with TRBD1 as a possible D gene (5 bases). Per the germline V gene, CDR1 is SGHDT and CDR2 is YYEEEE. Deletions cut 4 bases from V and 0 bases from J, with 11 bases between. The CDR3 loop spans 14 amino acids. CDR3 sequence (DNA): TGTGCCAGCAGCCGACAGACAGCCTCCTACGAGCAGTACTTC. Encoded protein: CASSRQTASYEQYF.

This clone was detected only a few times. This chain joins TRBV2 and TRBJ2-2; D tentatively reads TRBD1 or TRBD2 (5 bases each). The CDR3 covers 16 residues. Germline V lookup: CDR1 SNHLY, CDR2 FYNNEI. Trimming pared 7 bases from V and 2 bases from J, leaving 17 bases between. The CDR3 protein is CASILAGTTNTGELFF. In DNA, the CDR3 is TGTGCCAGCATTCTCGCCGGGACGACCAACACCGGGGAGCTGTTTTTT.

This rearrangement joins TRBV30 to TRBJ2-5; D remains ambiguous. Trimming stripped 1 base from V and 5 bases from J, with 8 bases between. Germline V lookup: CDR1 GTSNPN, CDR2 SVGIG (reference sequence). The CDR3 extends over 12 amino acids. The CDR3 here is CAWSEVGETQYF. CDR3 DNA sequence: TGTGCCTGGAGTGAGGTTGGCGAGACCCAGTACTTC.

The chain joins TRBV21-1 to TRBJ1-6; TRBD1 reflects the table's D call only, with no check against the DNA. TRBV21-1 is assigned pseudogene status. The CDR3 runs to 16 residues. The CDR3 sequence is CASSKLQGLYNSPLHF. The CDR3 DNA follows: TGTGCCAGCAGCAAATTACAGGGCTTGTATAATTCACCCCTCCACTTT.

The chain carries TRBV6-5 and TRBJ2-1; 10 nucleotides match TRBD2. The V and J ends lost 3 bases and 2 bases, in that order; junction bases with no gene match: 4. The CDR3 contains 16 residues. CDR1 is MNHEY, CDR2 SVGAGI, per germline. CDR3 DNA: TGTGCCAGCAGTTATTCTAGCGGGAGTGCCTACAATGAGCAGTTCTTC. It yields the protein CASSYSSGSAYNEQFF.

This rearrangement joins TRBV4-1 to TRBJ2-7, with D unresolved. The CDR3 sequence is 11 residues long. The V end was cut by 5 bases, the J end by 6 bases, with 8 bases between. Germline values: CDR1 MGHRA, CDR2 YSYEKL. The CDR3 nucleotides read TGCGCCAGCAGCGTGTTCGGCGAGCAGTACTTC. Translated, it gives CASSVFGEQYF.

V usage is TRBV10-3 and J usage is TRBJ2-7, with a tentative D call TRBD2 (6 bases). The V end lost 6 bases, the J end lost 7 bases, and 19 bases lay between the germline ends. The germline V gene encodes CDR1 ENHRY and CDR2 SYGVKD. The CDR3 spans 14 residues. The CDR3 loop is CAISGVGLRGEQYF. CDR3 bases: TGTGCCATCAGCGGGGTGGGACTCCGGGGGGAGCAGTACTTC.

This rearrangement joins TRBV9 to TRBJ1-1, with TRBD1 matching 9 bases. Germline V gene data show CDR1 as SGDLS and CDR2 as YYNGEE. V lost 4 bases, J lost 5 bases, and 6 bases stayed unmatched. The CDR3 runs to 14 residues. CDR3 amino acids: CASSIGQGRTEAFF. For the CDR3, the DNA is TGTGCCAGCAGCATTGGACAGGGGAGGACTGAAGCTTTCTTT.

This clone was counted once. This sequence joins TRBV28 and TRBJ2-5; 7 bases are a match to TRBD2. The CDR3 contains 14 residues. V shed 3 bases, J shed 4 bases, and the junction held 5 bases outside the gene matches. Per the germline V gene, CDR1 is MDHEN and CDR2 is SYDVKM. CDR3 residues: CASSFRGVLETQYF. The CDR3 DNA follows: TGTGCCAGCAGTTTCCGGGGGGTATTAGAGACCCAGTACTTC.

This clone was detected only once. The rearrangement joins TRBV11-3 to TRBJ2-5; the D gene is possibly TRBD2 (6 bases). CDR3 length: 12 residues. V lost 4 bases and J lost 5, with 8 bases in between. CDR1 is SGHNT, CDR2 YENEEA, per germline. The CDR3 protein is CASSSGEETQYF. The CDR3, as DNA: TGTGCCAGCAGCTCGGGAGAGGAGACCCAGTACTTC.

This chain uses TRBV7-2 with TRBJ2-3; 7 nucleotides align to TRBD2. The V segment lost 4 bases and the J segment 6 bases; nucleotides outside the gene matches: 10. CDR1 SGHTA and CDR2 FQGNSA come from the germline V gene. The CDR3 loop spans 15 amino acids. The DNA of the CDR3 is TGTGCCAGCAGCTCCCCGTGGGACTATACGGATACGCAGTATTTT. Residues: CASSSPWDYTDTQYF.

The CDR3 DNA is TGTGCCAGCAGTGAAATGCCAGGGAACACTGAAGCTTTCTTT. Protein: CASSEMPGNTEAFF. V usage is TRBV6-1 and J usage is TRBJ1-1; D unclear. Germline loops: CDR1 MNHNS, CDR2 SASEGT. V was shortened by 2 bases and J by 1 base, with 8 bases between the two germline ends. The CDR3 covers 14 residues.

V usage is TRBV28 and J usage is TRBJ1-4; D is possibly TRBD1 (6 bases). Germline-derived CDR1 and CDR2 are MDHEN and SYDVKM. CDR3 length: 20 amino acids. Trimming pared 4 bases from V and 2 bases from J, leaving 26 bases between. CDR3 coding DNA: TGTGCCAGCAGTTCCACGTCCTGGGGGGGCGCTAAGCCCACTAATGAAAAACTGTTTTTT. Its translation: CASSSTSWGGAKPTNEKLFF.

V is TRBV18 and J is TRBJ2-5; the D is unclear. Deletions cut 3 bases from V and 9 bases from J, with 17 bases between. This CDR3 has 14 residues. Germline V gene sequence: CDR1 KGHSH, CDR2 LQKENI. The CDR3 nucleotides are TGTGCCAGCTCACCCCGATTCTTCGGAATGGCCCAGTACTTC. This codes for CASSPRFFGMAQYF.

V and J are TRBV10-3 and TRBJ2-3, with 7 bases lining up with TRBD1. The junction had 5 bases not matched to a gene; V was cut back by 5 bases and J by 0 bases. The CDR3 extends over 15 amino acids. The germline gives CDR1 ENHRY, CDR2 SYGVKD. CDR3 amino acids: CAISLDRISTDTQYF. CDR3 DNA: TGTGCCATCAGTTTGGACAGGATAAGCACAGATACGCAGTATTTT.

This clone was detected a few times. The V gene is TRBV29-1, the J gene TRBJ1-4, with a tentative D call TRBD1 (6 bases). The V end lost 7 bases, the J end lost 4 bases, and 13 bases lay between the germline ends. CDR3 length: 13 amino acids. Germline V gene data show CDR1 as SQVTM and CDR2 as ANQGSEA. CDR3 bases: TGCAGCGGCCGGACAGCTTTTAATGAAAAACTGTTTTTT. Translating gives CSGRTAFNEKLFF.

This clone was seen just once. The chain combines TRBV9 with TRBJ2-1; D is ambiguous. Trimming cost V 0 bases and J 3 bases, with 7 bases left between them. CDR1 and CDR2 (germline): SGDLS, YYNGEE. CDR3 length: 14 residues. CDR3 sequence reads: CASSVGNHYNEQFF. The CDR3 nucleotides read TGTGCCAGCAGCGTAGGGAACCACTACAATGAGCAGTTCTTC.

This clone has a handful of counts. The rearrangement uses TRBV9 and TRBJ2-3; 8 nucleotides match TRBD2. The CDR3 has 16 amino acids. After removal of 3 bases from V and 2 bases from J, the junction contained 8 bases not matched to a gene. Germline CDR1 and CDR2: SGDLS and YYNGEE. DNA of the CDR3: TGTGCCAGCAGCGGGGGGTTAGCGGGGTTCACAGATACGCAGTATTTT. This sequence encodes CASSGGLAGFTDTQYF.

As to this clone: Lacking the conserved final phenylalanine or tryptophan, this CDR3 likely reflects a read error. It is unclear where the CDR3 begins or ends on the DNA, so no DNA is shown, and the CDR3 is as TCRdb lists it. V gene TRBV20-1 combines with J gene TRBJ1-1. The CDR3 spans 8 amino acids, including both terminal residues. From germline, CDR1 is DFQATT and CDR2 SNEGSKA (reference sequence). CDR3 region: CSAGGTAS.

The chain carries TRBV30 and TRBJ1-1; the D gene is possibly TRBD1 (5 bases). Looked up from germline, CDR1 is GTSNPN and CDR2 is SVGIG (reference sequence). The CDR3 sequence is 16 residues long. V was shortened by 0 bases and J by 5 bases, with 19 bases between the two germline ends. CDR3 nucleotides: TGTGCCTGGAGTGTGGCCCTTTTGAGGGGCGGGACTGAAGCTTTCTTT. As protein: CAWSVALLRGGTEAFF. The full variable domain, with the rest looked up from reference TRBV30 and TRBJ1-1, is SQTIHQWPATLVQPVGSPLSLECTVEGTSNPNLYWYRQAAGRGLQLLFYSVGIGQISSEVPQNLSASRPQDRQFILSSKKLLLSDSGFYLCAWSVALLRGGTEAFFGQGTRLTVV.